A selection of T cell receptor beta chains follows, all from one sample in a study of shared clonotypes between healthy human individuals. Profiled with immunoSEQ multiplex PCR; TCRdb holds only in-frame clones, not every one. The data show some 2,500,000 clones, 93% seen once. The sequencing input was naive CD4+ T cells from PBMCs. Receptors originate from a man younger than 35 in good health. Some clones in this sample may be carry-over from other donors' samples. CDR3s include the opening cysteine and the closing phenylalanine or tryptophan. D genes are given only for firm matches.

j_call v_call d_call cdr3_nt cdr3_aa
TRBJ1-5 TRBV28 - TGTGCCAGCAGGTCCGGGACGGCTACTCAGCCCCAGCATTTT CASRSGTATQPQHF
TRBJ1-6 TRBV4-2 - TGTGCCAGCAGCCAAGACCCCGACTCGATGGATTCACCCCTCCACTTT CASSQDPDSMDSPLHF
TRBJ2-7 TRBV7-9 - TGTGCCAGCAGCCCTTGGGAGAATGGCTACGAGCAGTACTTC CASSPWENGYEQYF
TRBJ2-3 TRBV30 TRBD2 TGTGCCTGGAGTGTAGGGCTAGCGGGAGCAGATACGCAGTATTTT CAWSVGLAGADTQYF
TRBJ1-2 TRBV7-2 - TGTGCCAGCAGCCTTCCATGGAGCTTGGCCACGGCCCTTAACTATGGCTACACCTTC CASSLPWSLATALNYGYTF
TRBJ2-7 TRBV28 - TGTGCCAGCAAGCGGAGCCAGCCTAGGAACGAGCAGTACTTC CASKRSQPRNEQYF
TRBJ1-1 TRBV5-4 - TGTGCCAGCAGAGACTCCGGGACTGGGAACACTGAAGCTTTCTTT CASRDSGTGNTEAFF
TRBJ2-3 TRBV7-8 - TGTGCCAGCAGCTCCCGGGACGGAGCTAGCACAGATACGCAGTATTTT CASSSRDGASTDTQYF
TRBJ1-3 TRBV7-2 - TGTGCCAGCAGCCCCCCCAATGGAAACACCATATATTTT CASSPPNGNTIYF
TRBJ1-6 TRBV4-1 TRBD1 TGCGCCAGCAGCGGGCTCGGGCATCAGGGGGCCCTCCACTTT CASSGLGHQGALHF
TRBJ1-2 TRBV7-3 TRBD1 TGTGCCAGCAGCTCCCCCCGGGAGGGGGCAATCAACTATGGCTACACCTTC CASSSPREGAINYGYTF
TRBJ1-4 TRBV19 TRBD1 TGTGCCAGTAGTATTTCCAGGGGGCCAGCTAATGAAAAACTGTTTTTT CASSISRGPANEKLFF
TRBJ2-1 TRBV28 TRBD1 TGTGCCAGCAGAAGGGACAGGGGGTACTACAATGAGCAGTTCTTC CASRRDRGYYNEQFF
TRBJ2-7 TRBV5-1 TRBD1 TGCGCCAGCAGCTTGGACCCAGGGGGCGAGCAGTACTTC CASSLDPGGEQYF
TRBJ2-1 TRBV5-1 - TGCGCCAGCAGCTCACTCAAGAACTCCTACAATGAGCAGTTCTTC CASSSLKNSYNEQFF
TRBJ2-3 TRBV5-5 - TGTGCCAGCAGCTTCGTTGGGGGCGCAGGGGCGCAGTATTTT CASSFVGGAGAQYF
TRBJ2-1 TRBV5-3 - TGTGCCAGAAGCTTGAGGCAATCGCGTTGTGGTTGGGATGAGCAGTTCTTC CARSLRQSRCGWDEQFF